This T cell receptor beta chain was observed in a study of blood T cells in healthy people across ages. Notes on the study in general: Estimates of total diversity, which came from one million sequenced T cells, were considered to be underestimates.

Note on this clonotype: What it binds is not known.

Isolation of PBMCs gave at least 7 million cells per sample. For the second PCR, which ran for about 6 to 11 cycles, a sample-barcoded 5' primer and a J-beta primer mix were used. MiXCR, run by TCRdb on the 5' RACE reads, gives a single entry per CDR3 protein. Of some 1.5 million distinct CDR3 sequences in the sample, roughly 27% were seen once. Input material: blood. The receptor's source is a woman under 40 in good health.

As DNA, the CDR3 is TGCAGCCACACGTCCGGGCTCGGGACAGATACGCAGTATTTT. This codes for CSHTSGLGTDTQYF. The chain joins TRBV29-1 to TRBJ2-3; D unresolved. There are 14 residues in the CDR3. The ends were cut back, 8 bases at V and 3 bases at J, with 18 bases in the middle. Germline V lookup: CDR1 SQVTM, CDR2 ANQGSEA.